One sample yielded the 32 T cell receptor beta chains listed below, sequenced in a study of blood T cells in healthy people across ages (dated by TCRdb to the mid-2010s). Library preparation used 5' RACE. Sequencing took place on an Illumina HiSeq 2500. A second PCR of roughly 7 to 12 cycles was run with a J-beta primer mix and a sample-barcoded 5' primer. The raw public reads went through TCRdb reprocessing: fastp at Q25, MiXCR clone calling, in-frame beta chains kept. Rows with a matching CDR3 protein are joined into one entry that keeps the most common DNA and genes. Counted in this sample were some 640,000 distinct CDR3 sequences; about 30% of them appeared once. The ten most abundant clones make up approximately 14% of the sample. Sequenced sample: blood. These receptors all stem from an elderly woman in good health.

This clonotype was seen many times. V is TRBV3-1 and J is TRBJ2-1; no reliable D call. Trimming took 0 bases from V and 8 from J, leaving 14 bases between them. The CDR3 has 15 amino acids. Germline CDR1 LGHDT, CDR2 YNNKEL (reference sequence). Written as DNA, the CDR3 is TGTGCCAGCAGCCAAGATCTGGCTCCCTGGGATGAGCAGTTCTTC. It encodes CASSQDLAPWDEQFF.

Many counts were recorded for this clonotype. J is TRBJ1-1 and V is TRBV20-1; 7 nucleotides line up with TRBD1. The germline V gene encodes CDR1 DFQATT and CDR2 SNEGSKA (reference sequence). V was pared by 6 bases and J by 6 bases, with 13 bases of the junction left unmatched. The length of the CDR3 is 14 residues. This CDR3 is CSAKGARGRAEAFF. The DNA for the CDR3 is TGCAGTGCCAAGGGGGCTAGGGGGCGAGCTGAAGCTTTCTTT.

The rearrangement joins TRBV10-3 to TRBJ2-3; 7 positions match TRBD1. V trimming: 11 bases; J trimming: 0 bases; junction bases outside the gene matches: 11. CDR1 is ENHRY and CDR2 is SYGVKD in the germline V gene. This CDR3 region has 15 residues. CDR3 sequence (DNA): TGTGCCGCAGGCGAGACAGGGCGGAGCACAGATACGCAGTATTTT. Amino acid sequence: CAAGETGRSTDTQYF.

There are a few counts of this clonotype. The V gene is TRBV28, the J gene TRBJ1-2; 7 bases align to TRBD1. The CDR3 has 15 residues. J lost 4 bases, V lost 11 bases, and 16 bases had no gene match. Germline CDR1 and CDR2: MDHEN and SYDVKM. CDR3 loop: CASQGEGNRGYGYTF. In DNA form, the CDR3 reads TGTGCCTCTCAGGGGGAGGGTAATCGTGGCTATGGCTACACCTTC.

This clonotype was counted only a few times. This chain connects TRBV25-1 to TRBJ2-7; no reliable D call. With 1 base removed from V and 2 bases from J, the gap between germline ends came to 12 bases. From germline, CDR1 is MGHDK and CDR2 SYGVNS. The CDR3 runs to 15 residues. The CDR3 nucleotides read TGTGCCAGCAGTGAATCGGGTACAGTCCCCTACGAGCAGTACTTC. Encoded protein: CASSESGTVPYEQYF.

This clonotype was counted only a few times. The DNA of the CDR3 is TGCAGTGCTAGAGTCCTGAATGAGCAGTTCTTC. This encodes CSARVLNEQFF. This chain uses TRBV20-1 with TRBJ2-1; D is undetermined. CDR1 and CDR2 from the germline V gene are DFQATT and SNEGSKA (reference sequence). This CDR3 has 11 amino acids. Trimming took off 1 base at V and 7 bases at J, with 5 bases between the two ends.

At least ten counts were recorded for this clonotype. The chain recombines TRBV12-3 or TRBV12-4 with TRBJ2-3; possible D gene TRBD2, 6 bases. Trimming took 5 bases from V and 6 from J, leaving 15 bases between them. This CDR3 is 14 amino acids long. The CDR3 is CASSRDSLEDTQYF. CDR3 coding DNA: TGTGCCAGCAGTAGGGACTCCCTAGAGGATACGCAGTATTTT.

The CDR3 coding sequence is TGCGCCAGCAGCCAACTCGACACAGATACGCAGTATTTT. This translates into CASSQLDTDTQYF. This sequence joins TRBV4-1 and TRBJ2-3; D unclear. The V and J ends lost 2 bases and 2 bases respectively, with 5 bases between them. The CDR3 has 13 amino acids. Per the germline V gene, CDR1 is MGHRA and CDR2 is YSYEKL.

This clonotype showed up many times. The rearrangement uses TRBV30 and TRBJ2-5, with D hard to call. The V gene lost 3 bases and the J gene lost 5 bases, with 10 bases spanning the gap. The length of the CDR3 is 12 residues. In germline, CDR1 is GTSNPN, CDR2 SVGIG (reference sequence). The CDR3 DNA is TGTGCCTGGAGCAAGGGCAGGGAGACCCAGTACTTC. Translating it yields CAWSKGRETQYF. The complete variable domain, with remaining parts taken from reference TRBV30 and TRBJ2-5, reads SQTIHQWPATLVQPVGSPLSLECTVEGTSNPNLYWYRQAAGRGLQLLFYSVGIGQISSEVPQNLSASRPQDRQFILSSKKLLLSDSGFYLCAWSKGRETQYFGPGTRLLVL.

This chain links TRBV12-3 or TRBV12-4 with TRBJ1-5, with unresolved D. Trimming took off 6 bases at V and 7 bases at J, with 16 bases between the two ends. CDR3 size: 14 residues. CDR3 nucleotides: TGTGCCAGCAGGTTAATCCCGGCGGGGCAGCCCCAGCATTTT. This encodes CASRLIPAGQPQHF.

This clonotype appeared many times. V is TRBV6-1 and J is TRBJ1-2; D is unclear. The CDR3 sequence is 16 residues long. V shed 3 bases and J shed 0 bases, with 14 bases lying between them. The germline V gene encodes CDR1 MNHNS and CDR2 SASEGT. The CDR3 reads CASSESSAFSNYGYTF. DNA of the CDR3: TGTGCCAGCAGTGAGAGTTCTGCCTTTTCTAACTATGGCTACACCTTC.

In this sample, this clonotype turned up many times. The rearrangement joins TRBV21-1 to TRBJ2-7; the table gives TRBD1 as D, unverified against the DNA. TRBV21-1 is termed a pseudogene. CDR3 size: 13 residues. CDR3: CASTHRAFHEQYF. The CDR3 DNA reads as TGTGCCAGCACCCACAGGGCCTTCCACGAGCAGTACTTC.

This chain links TRBV28 with TRBJ1-2; possibly TRBD1 for D (6 bases). The V gene lost 2 bases and the J gene lost 0 bases, with 7 bases spanning the gap. The CDR3 has 14 residues. CDR1 MDHEN and CDR2 SYDVKM come from the germline V gene. CDR3 bases: TGTGCCAGCAGTTTACAGGGGCCTAACTATGGCTACACCTTC. This gives the protein CASSLQGPNYGYTF.

The chain employs TRBV7-2 and TRBJ2-1; D is undetermined. Trimming pared 4 bases from V and 7 bases from J, leaving 11 bases between. In germline, CDR1 is SGHTA, CDR2 FQGNSA. This CDR3 spans 13 amino acids. CDR3 coding DNA: TGTGCCAGCAGCTCGTGGGCTGGTAATGAGCAGTTCTTC. This codes for CASSSWAGNEQFF.

The sample holds many counts of this clonotype. V usage is TRBV20-1 and J usage is TRBJ2-5; TRBD2 is a possible D gene (5 bases). V shed 5 bases and J shed 5 bases, with 9 bases lying between them. The CDR3 is 11 amino acids. Germline V CDR1 and CDR2: DFQATT, SNEGSKA (reference sequence). Here the CDR3 DNA reads TGCAGTGCTTGGTTAGCGGAGACCCAGTACTTC. It yields the protein CSAWLAETQYF.

This clonotype was seen at least ten times. J is TRBJ1-2 and V is TRBV3-1; 9 bases agree with TRBD1. The germline V gene has CDR1 LGHDT and CDR2 YNNKEL (reference sequence). Losses at the gene ends were 4 bases for V and 5 bases for J; bases not matched to a gene: 11. The CDR3 consists of 16 residues. The CDR3 loop reads CASSRAGQGSHYGYTF. DNA for the CDR3: TGTGCCAGCAGCCGGGCGGGACAGGGAAGTCATTATGGCTACACCTTC.

As to this clonotype: The DNA is omitted, as the CDR3 cannot be located on it reliably, and the CDR3 follows TCRdb's listing. The CDR3 here is CSASRDIPYEQYFGPGLDGYTF. The rearrangement uses TRBV20-1 and TRBJ1-2; TRBD1 is taken as the D call from the table, unchecked against the DNA. CDR1 is DFQATT, CDR2 SNEGSKA, per germline (reference sequence). The CDR3 contains 22 residues when both ends are counted.

This clonotype was seen a handful of times. A much larger clone differs from this one at a single base, so this may be a read error. The chain recombines TRBV3-1 with TRBJ2-7, with D tentatively TRBD1 (5 bases). The germline gives CDR1 LGHDT, CDR2 YNNKEL (reference sequence). V lost 1 base and J 7 bases, leaving 32 bases between the germline ends. The CDR3 sequence is 20 residues long. DNA of the CDR3: TGTGCCAGCAGCCAAGCGCCGGCAGGGTGGCGCTCCCGGTTCGTGAATGAGCAGTACTTC. This encodes CASSQAPAGWRSRFVNEQYF.

This clonotype has more than one count but fewer than ten. This may come from a read error, since a much larger clone is one base off. J is TRBJ2-7 and V is TRBV5-1; D is perhaps TRBD2 (5 bases). The germline V and J ends were trimmed by 3 bases and 9 bases, with 19 bases remaining between them. There are 14 residues in the CDR3. Germline V gene lookup returns CDR1 SGHRS and CDR2 YFSETQ. The CDR3 bases are TGCGCCAGCAGCTGGACGGGCGGGCGGAGCGGGCAGTACTTC. This encodes CASSWTGGRSGQYF. Based on the CDR3 plus reference TRBV5-1 and TRBJ2-7, the full variable domain is KAGVTQTPRYLIKTRGQQVTLSCSPISGHRSVSWYQQTPGQGLQFLFEYFSETQRNKGNFPGRFSGRQFSNSRSEMNVSTLELGDSALYLCASSWTGGRSGQYFGPGTRLTVT.

In the case of this clonotype: Germline is not matched at one junction end, which may reflect a read error. This chain links TRBV11-2 with TRBJ2-5, with TRBD1 identical over 10 bases. The CDR3 runs to 16 residues. Germline loops: CDR1 SGHAT, CDR2 FQNNGV. CDR3 bases: TGTGCCAGCAGCCGTACCCGGGACAGGGGACAAGGGACCCAGTACTTC. Protein product: CASSRTRDRGQGTQYF.

This clonotype was counted ten times or more. The chain couples TRBV20-1 to TRBJ2-3; no clear D. The CDR3 is made up of 14 amino acids. V lost 1 base and J lost 2, with 10 bases in between. CDR1 and CDR2 from the germline V gene are DFQATT and SNEGSKA (reference sequence). CDR3 sequence reads: CSARGQAYTDTQYF. CDR3 in DNA: TGCAGTGCTAGAGGGCAGGCTTACACAGATACGCAGTATTTT.

This clonotype appeared many times. The chain joins TRBV12-3 or TRBV12-4 to TRBJ2-7; no reliable D call. There are 13 residues in the CDR3. V gave up 3 bases and J gave up 1 base, with 7 bases separating them. CDR3 coding DNA: TGTGCCAGCAGTTTGGCAGAATCCTACGAGCAGTACTTC. It codes for CASSLAESYEQYF.

V is TRBV3-1 and J is TRBJ1-6; TRBD1 agrees at 7 bases. The length of the CDR3 is 16 residues. Trimming removed 0 bases from V and 6 bases from J; junction bases left unmatched: 5. Germline-derived CDR1 and CDR2 are LGHDT and YNNKEL (reference sequence). CDR3 bases: TGTGCCAGCAGCCAAGATGGGGGACAGCGTAATTCACCCCTCCACTTT. Translated: CASSQDGGQRNSPLHF.

The V call is TRBV10-2, the J call TRBJ1-1; D is possibly TRBD1 (6 bases). The CDR3 totals 12 residues. Trimming shortened V by 8 bases and J by 5 bases, and 12 bases separated the two germline ends. The germline gives CDR1 WSHSY, CDR2 SAAADI. This CDR3 is CASLQGRTEAFF. The CDR3 region has the DNA TGCGCCAGCCTACAGGGACGAACTGAAGCTTTCTTT.

This clonotype turned up a few times. The J gene is TRBJ2-7, the V gene TRBV5-1; 9 bases are shared with TRBD2. The CDR3 spans 14 residues. The germline CDR1 and CDR2 sequences are SGHRS and YFSETQ. The J segment lost 7 bases and the V segment lost 4 bases, leaving 9 bases of the junction unmatched. CDR3 in amino acids: CASSGLAKYNEQYF. DNA of the CDR3: TGCGCCAGCAGCGGACTAGCGAAATACAATGAGCAGTACTTC.

This clonotype was counted ten times or more. The V and J genes are TRBV6-2 or TRBV6-3 and TRBJ2-6; D not certain. Trimming removed 5 bases from V and 0 bases from J, with 14 bases in between. In germline, CDR1 is MNHEY, CDR2 SVGEGT. This CDR3 is 17 amino acids long. The CDR3 region is CASSHRKLNSGANVLTF. For the CDR3, the DNA is TGTGCCAGCAGTCACAGAAAATTAAACTCTGGGGCCAACGTCCTGACTTTC.

In its sample, this clonotype was seen many times. V usage is TRBV7-2 and J usage is TRBJ2-3; 10 bases fit TRBD2. Germline loops: CDR1 SGHTA, CDR2 FQGNSA. J lost 1 base, V lost 4 bases, and 8 bases had no gene match. The CDR3 covers 17 residues. CDR3 loop: CASSSYLGLAGTDTQYF. The CDR3 region has the DNA TGTGCCAGCAGCTCGTATCTCGGACTAGCGGGCACAGATACGCAGTATTTT.

This clonotype was observed a few times. A much bigger clone sits one base away, suggesting this may be a read error. This CDR3 is CASSQDRCGEQYF. The CDR3 DNA reads TGTGCCAGCAGCCAAGATCGATGCGGGGAGCAGTACTTC. J is TRBJ2-7 and V is TRBV3-1, with D possibly matching TRBD2 (5 bases). Trimming removed 0 bases at V and 7 bases at J, with 10 bases between. This CDR3 comprises 13 residues. Germline CDR1 reads LGHDT; CDR2 reads YNNKEL (reference sequence).

With regard to this clonotype: A much larger clone differs by one base, so this may be a read error. The J gene is TRBJ1-2, the V gene TRBV12-3 or TRBV12-4; 7 nucleotides align to TRBD1. This CDR3 has 17 residues. Trimming cost V 2 bases and J 2 bases; bases outside gene matches: 11. As DNA, the CDR3 is TGTGCCAGCAGTTTATCGGCCAGGGGGATCAAAAACTATGGCTACACCTTC. Translated, it gives CASSLSARGIKNYGYTF.

The table lists this clonotype with a few counts. This chain connects TRBV11-2 to TRBJ1-1, with D unclear. This CDR3 is 11 amino acids long. CDR1 and CDR2 from the germline V gene are SGHAT and FQNNGV. Trimming stripped 10 bases from V and 6 bases from J, with 12 bases between. The CDR3 coding sequence is TGTGCCACCCTGGAGGGTTCTGAAGCTTTCTTT. Translating it yields CATLEGSEAFF.

A remark on this clonotype: A much larger clone lies a single base off, so this may be a read error. The V gene is TRBV5-1, the J gene TRBJ2-5; D may be TRBD1 (6 bases). Trimming pared 4 bases from V and 6 bases from J, leaving 22 bases between. The CDR3 runs 16 residues. Germline CDR1 reads SGHRS; CDR2 reads YFSETQ. The CDR3 here is CASSRPGTSEGKTQYF. CDR3 DNA sequence: TGCGCCAGCAGCCGCCCCGGGACAAGCGAGGGGAAGACCCAGTACTTC.

A remark on this clonotype: Given a much more abundant clone one base away, this may be a read error. The chain couples TRBV19 to TRBJ2-1; 8 positions match TRBD2. The end of the DNA aligns better with TRBJ2-7, so the J call may be wrong. This CDR3 has 15 residues. In germline, CDR1 is LNHDA, CDR2 SQIVND (reference sequence). Here the CDR3 DNA reads TGTGCCAGTAGTCCACTAGCGGACTCCTACAATGAGCAGTACTTC. Amino acid sequence: CASSPLADSYNEQYF.